This T cell receptor beta chain was recorded in a study of T cell repertoires in cytomegalovirus infection. TCRdb re-analysed the reads in MiXCR, keeping a single row per CDR3 protein. The data contain roughly 500,000 distinct CDR3 sequences, more than 15% of them singletons. V lost 2 bases, J lost 0 bases, and 8 bases lay in between. The CDR3 has 13 amino acids. Germline CDR1 reads DFQATT; CDR2 reads SNEGSKA (reference sequence). This clonotype has more than one count but fewer than ten. This receptor was obtained from a human donor in good health (CMV status not recorded). Some clones in this sample may be carry-over from other donors' samples. The rearrangement links TRBV20-1 to TRBJ2-7, with no clear D. Sample: CD8+ T cells from PBMCs. The CDR3 nucleotides are TGCAGTGCTAGAAACAGCCACTCCTACGAGCAGTACTTC. Protein: CSARNSHSYEQYF.